One and the same sample provided the 5 T cell receptor beta chains below, sequenced in a study of cytomegalovirus exposure and HLA in healthy donors (dated by TCRdb to about 2017). Preparation of the library involved the immunoSEQ multiplex PCR assay. For the multiplex PCR, a mixture combining 60 forward primers for TCR Vbeta segments and 13 reverse primers for TCR Jbeta segments was used. Held by TCRdb, this immuneACCESS table contains in-frame sequences only and omits some clones. Under half of the omission traces to an unresolved V gene where checked; the cause of the rest is unknown. This sample is represented by more than 90,000 clones; approximately 78% of them were singletons. Around 0.76% of the sample is taken by the ten largest. Input material: PBMCs. The receptors originated from a woman aged 60-75 years in good health and CMV-seronegative.

This clone appeared a single time. The J gene is TRBJ2-2, the V gene TRBV19; 9 bases align to TRBD1. Per the germline V gene, CDR1 is LNHDA and CDR2 is SQIVND (reference sequence). Unmatched junction bases numbered 4, after V lost 8 bases and J lost 3 bases. This CDR3 has 14 amino acids. CDR3: CASAGQGYTGELFF. CDR3 coding DNA: TGTGCCAGTGCGGGACAGGGCTACACCGGGGAGCTGTTTTTT.

The genes are TRBV4-3 and TRBJ2-1; 9 nucleotides match TRBD2. With V trimmed by 2 bases and J by 5 bases, 7 bases remained unmatched. CDR3 length: 16 amino acids. Germline V lookup: CDR1 LGHNA, CDR2 YSLEER. CDR3 nucleotide sequence: TGCGCCAGCAGCCAACTTCGCGGGAGGGCCGACAATGAGCAGTTCTTC. Translated: CASSQLRGRADNEQFF.

This chain connects TRBV5-6 to TRBJ2-1, with D possibly TRBD1 on 6 matching bases. The V end was cut by 0 bases, the J end by 15 bases, with 13 bases between. In germline, CDR1 is SGHDT, CDR2 YYEEEE. CDR3 size: 12 residues. The CDR3 bases are TGTGCCAGCAGCTTGGGGTTTCAGGGGCTGTTCTTC. It yields the protein CASSLGFQGLFF.

V is TRBV2 and J is TRBJ2-7, with D possibly TRBD1 on 6 matching bases. Trimming left V 7 bases short and J 2 bases short, with 9 bases between. The V gene's germline CDR1 is SNHLY and CDR2 FYNNEI. The CDR3 has 12 amino acids. The CDR3 sequence: CASKWDTYEQYF. In DNA, the CDR3 is TGTGCCAGCAAATGGGACACCTACGAGCAGTACTTC.

The chain combines TRBV28 with TRBJ1-3; no clear D gene. Per the germline V gene, CDR1 is MDHEN and CDR2 is SYDVKM. Trimming took 9 bases from V and 8 from J, leaving 8 bases between them. This CDR3 has 10 residues. DNA for the CDR3: TGTGCCAGAGCGAGTGACACCATATATTTT. This sequence encodes CARASDTIYF.